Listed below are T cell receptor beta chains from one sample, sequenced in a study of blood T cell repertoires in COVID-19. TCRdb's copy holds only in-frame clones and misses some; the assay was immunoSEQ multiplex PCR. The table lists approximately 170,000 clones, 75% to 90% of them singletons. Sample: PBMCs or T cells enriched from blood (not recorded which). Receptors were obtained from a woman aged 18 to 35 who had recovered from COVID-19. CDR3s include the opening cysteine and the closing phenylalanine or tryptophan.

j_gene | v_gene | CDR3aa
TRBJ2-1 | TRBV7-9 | CASRAQGADEQFF
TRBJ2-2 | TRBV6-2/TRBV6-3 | CASSSRPGSAGELFF
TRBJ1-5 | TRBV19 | CASSNDRGSSGNQPQHF
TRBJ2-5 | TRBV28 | CASRYGQAGGETQYF
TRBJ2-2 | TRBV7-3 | CASSLPGTTNTGELFF
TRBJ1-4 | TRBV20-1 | CSARTLEKLFF
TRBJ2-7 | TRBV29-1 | CSVLSGSEQYF
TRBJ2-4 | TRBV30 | CAWSIAGGGNIQYF
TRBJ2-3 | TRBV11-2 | CASSPLAGGVLDTQYF
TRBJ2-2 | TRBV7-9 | CASSALPGELFF
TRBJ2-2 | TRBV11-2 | CASSPLPGGVTGELFF
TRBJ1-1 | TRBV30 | CAWSRGQGEAFF
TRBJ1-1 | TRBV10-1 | CASTSDLLTEAFF
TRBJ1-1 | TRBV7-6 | CASSPGQGATEAFF
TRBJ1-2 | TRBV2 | CASSLGRNPNYGYTF
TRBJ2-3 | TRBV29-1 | CSVEDPIRGADTQYF
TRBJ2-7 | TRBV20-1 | CSASSGLGGYEQYF
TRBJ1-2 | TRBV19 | CASRKTGGAHYGYTF
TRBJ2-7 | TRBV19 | CASSIRQGPYEQYF
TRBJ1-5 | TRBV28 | CASSSWGRGINQPQHF
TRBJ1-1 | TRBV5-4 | CASSLGGQGVGTEAFF
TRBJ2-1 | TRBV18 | CASSLLAGGSRNEQFF
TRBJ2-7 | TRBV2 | CASGGATSGPYEQYF
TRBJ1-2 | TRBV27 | CASSLSFGGGYGYTF
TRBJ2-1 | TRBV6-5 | CASSYSGGMFPQFF
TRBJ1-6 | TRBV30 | CAWSSGDFSSPLHF
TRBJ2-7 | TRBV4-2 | CASSQGPAGGPYEQYF
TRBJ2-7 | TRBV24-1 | CATSDPGHYEQYF
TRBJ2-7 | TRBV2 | CASSEWGGRYF
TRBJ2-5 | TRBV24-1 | CATSDLGSDSSETQYF
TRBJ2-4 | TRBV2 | CASSVIRENIQYF
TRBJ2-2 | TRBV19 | CASSTYQGNTNTGELFF
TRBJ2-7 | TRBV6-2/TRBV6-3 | CASSDYYSIFEQYF
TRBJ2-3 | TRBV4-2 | CASSQDNQRNTDTQYF
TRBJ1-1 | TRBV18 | CASSPLQGEAEAFF
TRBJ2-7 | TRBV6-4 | CASSDPPKAGGHDEQYF
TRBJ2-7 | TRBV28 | CASISGSIGEQYF
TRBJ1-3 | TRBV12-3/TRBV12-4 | CASSSGNTIYF
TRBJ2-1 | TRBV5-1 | CASSLSLGNEQFF
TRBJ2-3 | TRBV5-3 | CARSFCSQGVSTDTQYF
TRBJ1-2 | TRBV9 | CASSASGLPHTF
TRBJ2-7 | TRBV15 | CATSTSSYEQYF
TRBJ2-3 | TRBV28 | CASSYRGGGSTQYF
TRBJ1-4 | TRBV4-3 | CASSPHRGTNEKLFF
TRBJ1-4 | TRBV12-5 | CASGLGQSNEKLFF
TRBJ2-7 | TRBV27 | CASSPYQPPNEQYF
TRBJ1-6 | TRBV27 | CASSRPRTGESSPLHF
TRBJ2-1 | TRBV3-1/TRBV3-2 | CASSPTLPSGHNEQFF
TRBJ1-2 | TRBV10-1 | CASLKPGNGYTF
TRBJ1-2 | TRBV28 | CASSLAAGAYGYTF
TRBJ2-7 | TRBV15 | CATSRATGQDYEQYF
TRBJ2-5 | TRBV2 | CASSAEAAQETQYF
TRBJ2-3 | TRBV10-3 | CAISESGTSGRAAQYF